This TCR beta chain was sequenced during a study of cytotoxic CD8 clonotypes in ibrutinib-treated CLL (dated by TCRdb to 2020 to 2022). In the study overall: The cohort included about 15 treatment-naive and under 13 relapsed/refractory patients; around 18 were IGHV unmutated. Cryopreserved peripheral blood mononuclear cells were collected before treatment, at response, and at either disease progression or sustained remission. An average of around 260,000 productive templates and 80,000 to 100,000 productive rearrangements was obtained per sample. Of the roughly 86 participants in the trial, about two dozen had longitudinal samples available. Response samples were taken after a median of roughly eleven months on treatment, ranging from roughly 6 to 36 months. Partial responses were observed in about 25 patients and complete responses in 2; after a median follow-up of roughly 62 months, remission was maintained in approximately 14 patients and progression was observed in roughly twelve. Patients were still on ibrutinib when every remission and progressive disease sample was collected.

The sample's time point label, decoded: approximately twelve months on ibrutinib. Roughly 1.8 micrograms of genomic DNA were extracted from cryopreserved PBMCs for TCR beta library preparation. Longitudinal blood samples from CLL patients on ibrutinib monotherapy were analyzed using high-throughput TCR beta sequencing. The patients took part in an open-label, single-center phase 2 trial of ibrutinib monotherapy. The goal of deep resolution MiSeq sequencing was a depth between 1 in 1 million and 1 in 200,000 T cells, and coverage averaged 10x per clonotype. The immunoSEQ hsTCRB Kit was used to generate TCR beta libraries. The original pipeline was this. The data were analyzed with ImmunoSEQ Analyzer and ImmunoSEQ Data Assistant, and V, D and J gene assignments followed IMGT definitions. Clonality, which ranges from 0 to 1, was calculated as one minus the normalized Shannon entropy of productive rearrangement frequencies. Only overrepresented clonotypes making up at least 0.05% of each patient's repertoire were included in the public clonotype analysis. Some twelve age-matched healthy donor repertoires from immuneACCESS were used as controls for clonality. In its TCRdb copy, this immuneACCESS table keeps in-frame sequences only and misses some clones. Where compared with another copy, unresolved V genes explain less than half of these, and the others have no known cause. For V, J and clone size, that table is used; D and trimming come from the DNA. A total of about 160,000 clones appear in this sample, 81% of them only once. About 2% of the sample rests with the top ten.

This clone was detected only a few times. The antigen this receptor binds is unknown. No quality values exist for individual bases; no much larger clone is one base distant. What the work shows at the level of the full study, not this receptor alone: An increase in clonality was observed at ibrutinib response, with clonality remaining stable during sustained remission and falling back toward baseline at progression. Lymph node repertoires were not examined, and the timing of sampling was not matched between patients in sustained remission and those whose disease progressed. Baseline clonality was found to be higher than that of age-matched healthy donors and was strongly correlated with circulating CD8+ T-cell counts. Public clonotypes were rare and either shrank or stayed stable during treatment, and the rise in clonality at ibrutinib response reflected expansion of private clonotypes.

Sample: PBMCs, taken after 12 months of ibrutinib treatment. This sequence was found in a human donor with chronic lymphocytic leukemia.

The CDR3 reads CASSLRGASDEQYF. The sequence in DNA is TGTGCCAGCAGTTTAAGGGGGGCTAGCGACGAGCAGTACTTC. The rearranged chain carries TRBV27 and TRBJ2-7, with a tentative D call of TRBD1 or TRBD2, each matching 6 bases. The germline V gene (reference sequence) gives CDR1 as MNHEY and CDR2 as SMNVEV. The CDR3 runs 14 amino acids, cysteine and phenylalanine included. Only CDR3 DNA is held: 42 bases, read in frame from base 1. Relative to germline, V is 2 bases shorter and J is 5 bases shorter, with 13 bases between their ends.